This T cell receptor beta chain was captured in a study of CD8 T cells in ankylosing spondylitis. This clonotype was recorded at least ten times. Each CDR3 protein is one row after TCRdb ran MiXCR on the 5' RACE reads. The table has around 140,000 distinct CDR3 sequences, about an eighth seen once. Sequencing input: blood, either unsorted or a sorted T cell fraction (not recorded which). The TCR originated in a female donor with ankylosing spondylitis or in good health (not recorded which).

This chain's CDR3 is CASSYGPSYEQYF. The DNA for the CDR3 is TGTGCCAGCAGCTATGGACCATCCTACGAGCAGTACTTC. The chain has TRBV7-8 and TRBJ2-7; no definite D call. There are 13 residues in the CDR3. V lost 4 bases and J 1 base, leaving 8 bases between the germline ends. CDR1 is SGHVS and CDR2 is FQNEAQ in the germline V gene.